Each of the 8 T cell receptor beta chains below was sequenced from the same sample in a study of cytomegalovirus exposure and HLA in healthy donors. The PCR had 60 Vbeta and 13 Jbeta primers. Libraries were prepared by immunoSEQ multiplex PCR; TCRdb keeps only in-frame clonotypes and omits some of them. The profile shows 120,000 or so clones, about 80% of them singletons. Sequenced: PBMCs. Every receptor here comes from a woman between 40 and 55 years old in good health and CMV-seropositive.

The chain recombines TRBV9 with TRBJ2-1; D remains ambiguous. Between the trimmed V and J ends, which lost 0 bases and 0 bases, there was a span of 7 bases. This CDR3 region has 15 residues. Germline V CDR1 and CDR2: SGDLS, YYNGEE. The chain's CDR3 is CASSVGWASYNEQFF. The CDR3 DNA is TGTGCCAGCAGCGTAGGCTGGGCCTCCTACAATGAGCAGTTCTTC.

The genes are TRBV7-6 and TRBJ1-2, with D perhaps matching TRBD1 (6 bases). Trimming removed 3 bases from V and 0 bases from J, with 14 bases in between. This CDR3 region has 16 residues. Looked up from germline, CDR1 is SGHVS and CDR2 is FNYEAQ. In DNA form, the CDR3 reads TGTGCCAGCAGCTTCGGCAGGGGAGAGGCTAACTATGGCTACACCTTC. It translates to CASSFGRGEANYGYTF.

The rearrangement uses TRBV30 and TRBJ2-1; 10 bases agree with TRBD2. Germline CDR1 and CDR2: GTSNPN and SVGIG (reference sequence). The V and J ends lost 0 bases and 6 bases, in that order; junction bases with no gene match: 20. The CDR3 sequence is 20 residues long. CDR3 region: CAWSVNSWTSGVGKGNEQFF. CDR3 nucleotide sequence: TGTGCCTGGAGTGTAAATTCATGGACTAGCGGAGTAGGGAAGGGCAATGAGCAGTTCTTC.

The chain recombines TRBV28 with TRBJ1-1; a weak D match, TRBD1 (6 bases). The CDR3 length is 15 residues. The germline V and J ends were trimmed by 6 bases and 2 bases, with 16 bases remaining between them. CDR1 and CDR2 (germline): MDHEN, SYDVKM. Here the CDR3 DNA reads TGTGCCAGCAGACCGATCAGGGGCACTAACACTGAAGCTTTCTTT. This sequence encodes CASRPIRGTNTEAFF.

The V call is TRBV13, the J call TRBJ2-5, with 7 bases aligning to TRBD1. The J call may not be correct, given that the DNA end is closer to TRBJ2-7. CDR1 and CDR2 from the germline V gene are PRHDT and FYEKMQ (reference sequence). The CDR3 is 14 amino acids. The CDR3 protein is CASSTSRDSYEQYF. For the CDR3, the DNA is TGTGCCAGCAGCACCTCACGGGACAGCTACGAGCAGTACTTC.

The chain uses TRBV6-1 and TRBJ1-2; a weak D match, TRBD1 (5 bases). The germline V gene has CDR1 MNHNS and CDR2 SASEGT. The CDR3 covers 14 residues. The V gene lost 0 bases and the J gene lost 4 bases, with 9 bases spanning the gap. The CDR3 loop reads CASSEAGGGYGYTF. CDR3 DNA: TGTGCCAGCAGTGAAGCGGGGGGGGGCTATGGCTACACCTTC.

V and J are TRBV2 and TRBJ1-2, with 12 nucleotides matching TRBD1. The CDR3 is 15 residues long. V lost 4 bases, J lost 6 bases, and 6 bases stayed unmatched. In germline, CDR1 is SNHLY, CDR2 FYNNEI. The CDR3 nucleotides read TGTGCCAGCAGTGGGCGGGACAGGGGGCTGGATGGCTACACCTTC. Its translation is CASSGRDRGLDGYTF.

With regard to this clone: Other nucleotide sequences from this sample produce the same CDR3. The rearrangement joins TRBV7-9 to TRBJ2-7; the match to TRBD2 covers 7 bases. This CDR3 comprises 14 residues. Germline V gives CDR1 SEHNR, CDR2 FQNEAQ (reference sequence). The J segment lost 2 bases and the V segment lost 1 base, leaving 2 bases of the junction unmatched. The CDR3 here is CASSLDLAAYEQYF. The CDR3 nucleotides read TGTGCCAGCAGCTTAGACCTAGCGGCCTACGAGCAGTACTTC. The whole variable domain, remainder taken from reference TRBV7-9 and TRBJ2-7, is DTGVSQNPRHKITKRGQNVTFRCDPISEHNRLYWYRQTLGQGPEFLTYFQNEAQLEKSRLLSDRFSAERPKGSFSTLEIQRTEQGDSAMYLCASSLDLAAYEQYFGPGTRLTVT.